The sequence of this TCR beta chain was determined in a study of cytomegalovirus exposure and HLA in healthy donors. About the research overall: A later analysis reported the same platform for the 90 to 150 validation repertoires and the roughly 700 first-cohort repertoires. General study points: Specific recognition of CMV antigens was confirmed in vitro for a few chains (all CMV-associated). The finding came from a later analysis; first-cohort TCR clusters tended to co-occur in the roughly 110 validation repertoires. Investigators reported about 160 TCR beta chains as tied to cytomegalovirus.

In regard to this clone: The antigen remains unidentified.

This CDR3 is 16 amino acids long. CDR1 SGHRS and CDR2 YFSETQ come from the germline V gene. Trimming at V came to 0 bases and at J to 4 bases, leaving 7 bases not matched to a gene. Here immunoSEQ multiplex PCR was the method, and the copy in TCRdb shows in-frame clones only, minus some. The sample comprises about 130,000 clones, roughly 89% of which are singletons, and about 1% rests with the top ten. The chain is built from TRBV5-1 and TRBJ2-5, with 9 bases fitting TRBD2. Material: PBMCs. The sequence derives from a woman aged 18-29 years in good health and CMV-seronegative. Written as DNA, the CDR3 is TGCGCCAGCAGCTTGGGTCTGGCGGGAGGGGGAGAGACCCAGTACTTC. It yields the protein CASSLGLAGGGETQYF.